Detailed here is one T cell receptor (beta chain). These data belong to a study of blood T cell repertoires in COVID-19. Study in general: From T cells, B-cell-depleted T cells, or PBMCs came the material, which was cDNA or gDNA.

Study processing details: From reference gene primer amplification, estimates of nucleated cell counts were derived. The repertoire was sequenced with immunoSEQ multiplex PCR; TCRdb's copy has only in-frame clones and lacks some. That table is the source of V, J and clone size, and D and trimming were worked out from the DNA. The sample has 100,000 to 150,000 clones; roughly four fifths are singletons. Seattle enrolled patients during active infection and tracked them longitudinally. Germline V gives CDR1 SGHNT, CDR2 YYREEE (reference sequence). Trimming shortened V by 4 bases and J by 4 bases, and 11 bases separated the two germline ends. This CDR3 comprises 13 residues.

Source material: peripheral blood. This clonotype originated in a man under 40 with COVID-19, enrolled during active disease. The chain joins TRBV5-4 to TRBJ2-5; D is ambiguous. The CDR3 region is CASSQSPGETQYF. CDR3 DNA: TGTGCCAGCAGCCAATCCCCGGGAGAGACCCAGTACTTC.